This entry describes one T cell receptor beta chain. Under the authors' procedure: Amplification from reference gene primers served as the basis for estimated nucleated cell counts. TCRdb keeps only in-frame clones here, not all; method: immunoSEQ multiplex PCR. V, J and clone size reflect that table, while D and trimming were determined from the DNA. The data show about 200,000 clones, roughly 86% seen once. The entry originates in a study of blood T cell repertoires in COVID-19. As for the study in general: The study drew acute and convalescent COVID-19 samples from the United States, Italy and Spain.

Looked up from germline, CDR1 is SGHTA and CDR2 is FQGTGA. V dropped 5 bases and J dropped 2 bases, with 15 bases sitting between them. This CDR3 region has 15 residues. The sequence was obtained from a man in his late teens or twenties with active or convalescent COVID-19. Source material: peripheral blood. The chain has TRBV7-3 and TRBJ1-1, with TRBD1 as a possible D gene (6 bases). The DNA of the CDR3 is TGTGCCAGCAGCCCACAACAGGGTGGCAACACTGAAGCTTTCTTT. It is translated as CASSPQQGGNTEAFF.